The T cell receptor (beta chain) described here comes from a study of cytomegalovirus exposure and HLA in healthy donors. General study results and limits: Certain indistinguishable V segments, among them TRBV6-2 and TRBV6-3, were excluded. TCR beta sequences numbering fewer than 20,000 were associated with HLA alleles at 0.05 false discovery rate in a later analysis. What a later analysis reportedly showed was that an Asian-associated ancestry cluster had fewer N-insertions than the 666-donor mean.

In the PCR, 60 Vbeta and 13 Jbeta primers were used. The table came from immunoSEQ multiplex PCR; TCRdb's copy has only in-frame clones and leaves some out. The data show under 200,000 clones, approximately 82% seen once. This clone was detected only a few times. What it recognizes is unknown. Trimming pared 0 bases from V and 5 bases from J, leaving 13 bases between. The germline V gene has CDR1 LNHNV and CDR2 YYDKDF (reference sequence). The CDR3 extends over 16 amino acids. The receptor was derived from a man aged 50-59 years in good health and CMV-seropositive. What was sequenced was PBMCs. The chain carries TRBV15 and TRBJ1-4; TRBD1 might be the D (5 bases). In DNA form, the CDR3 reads TGTGCCACCAGCAGAGATCGAAGACAGACGAATGAAAAACTGTTTTTT. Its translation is CATSRDRRQTNEKLFF.